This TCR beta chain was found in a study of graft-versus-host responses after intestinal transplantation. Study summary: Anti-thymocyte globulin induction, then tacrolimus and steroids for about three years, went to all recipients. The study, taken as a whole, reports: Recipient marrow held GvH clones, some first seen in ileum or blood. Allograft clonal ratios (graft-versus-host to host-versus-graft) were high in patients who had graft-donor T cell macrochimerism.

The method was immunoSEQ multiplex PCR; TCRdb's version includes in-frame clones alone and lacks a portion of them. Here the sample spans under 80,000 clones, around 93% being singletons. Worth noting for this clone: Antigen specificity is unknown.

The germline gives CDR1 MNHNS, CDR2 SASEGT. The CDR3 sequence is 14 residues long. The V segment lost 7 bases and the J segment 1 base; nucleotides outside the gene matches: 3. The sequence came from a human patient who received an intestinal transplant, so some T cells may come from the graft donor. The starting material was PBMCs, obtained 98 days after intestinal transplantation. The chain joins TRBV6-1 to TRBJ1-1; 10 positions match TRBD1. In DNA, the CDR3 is TGTGCCAGCAAACGACAGGGGGCGAACACTGAAGCTTTCTTT. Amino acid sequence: CASKRQGANTEAFF.